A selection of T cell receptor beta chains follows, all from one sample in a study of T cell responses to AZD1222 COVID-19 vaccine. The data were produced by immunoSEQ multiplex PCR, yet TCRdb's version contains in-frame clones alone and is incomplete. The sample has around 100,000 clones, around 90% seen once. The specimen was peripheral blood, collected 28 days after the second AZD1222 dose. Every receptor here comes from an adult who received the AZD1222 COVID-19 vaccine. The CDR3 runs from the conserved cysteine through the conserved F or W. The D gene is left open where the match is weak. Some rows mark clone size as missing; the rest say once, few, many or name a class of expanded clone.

CDR3 protein: CASSSDTYEQFF
CDR3 DNA: TGCGCCAGCAGCTCTGACACCTATGAGCAGTTCTTC
V gene: TRBV5-1
D gene: .
clone size: .
J gene: TRBJ2-1

CDR3 protein: CSASPYPVSPYNEQFF
CDR3 DNA: TGCAGTGCTAGTCCGTATCCTGTATCCCCATACAATGAGCAGTTCTTC
V gene: TRBV20-1
D gene: .
clone size: .
J gene: TRBJ2-1

CDR3 protein: CAIRDDSGANVLTF
CDR3 DNA: TGTGCCATCAGAGACGATTCTGGGGCCAACGTCCTGACTTTC
V gene: TRBV10-3
D gene: .
clone size: .
J gene: TRBJ2-6

CDR3 protein: CASPLDRFRSNEKLFF
CDR3 DNA: TGTGCCAGTCCCTTAGACAGGTTCAGATCTAATGAAAAACTGTTTTTT
V gene: TRBV19
D gene: .
clone size: .
J gene: TRBJ1-4

CDR3 protein: CAISRGADNEQFF
CDR3 DNA: TGTGCCATCAGCCGGGGGGCGGACAATGAGCAGTTCTTC
V gene: TRBV10-3
D gene: .
clone size: .
J gene: TRBJ2-1

CDR3 protein: CASSYSGTSVHNEQFF
CDR3 DNA: TGTGCCAGCAGTTACTCGGGGACTAGCGTCCACAATGAGCAGTTCTTC
V gene: TRBV6-2/TRBV6-3
D gene: TRBD2
clone size: .
J gene: TRBJ2-1

CDR3 protein: CASSLAVGGNYGYTF
CDR3 DNA: TGTGCCAGCAGCTTAGCAGTCGGGGGCAACTATGGCTACACCTTC
V gene: TRBV7-8
D gene: .
clone size: .
J gene: TRBJ1-2

CDR3 protein: CASSDWDRGAYEQYF
CDR3 DNA: TGTGCCAGCAGTGACTGGGACAGGGGAGCGTACGAGCAGTACTTC
V gene: TRBV2
D gene: TRBD1
clone size: .
J gene: TRBJ2-7

CDR3 protein: CASSVVEGNEQFF
CDR3 DNA: TGTGCCAGCAGCGTAGTTGAGGGAAATGAGCAGTTCTTC
V gene: TRBV9
D gene: .
clone size: once
J gene: TRBJ2-1

CDR3 protein: CASSQVSGRGYEQYF
CDR3 DNA: TGCGCCAGCAGCCAAGTTTCGGGACGGGGCTACGAGCAGTACTTC
V gene: TRBV4-3
D gene: .
clone size: .
J gene: TRBJ2-7

CDR3 protein: CASSPAFVEEQFF
CDR3 DNA: TGTGCCAGCTCACCAGCCTTTGTCGAGGAGCAGTTCTTC
V gene: TRBV18
D gene: .
clone size: .
J gene: TRBJ2-1

CDR3 protein: CASSWGWTGDNEQFF
CDR3 DNA: TGTGCCAGCAGTTGGGGATGGACAGGGGACAATGAGCAGTTCTTC
V gene: TRBV27
D gene: TRBD1
clone size: .
J gene: TRBJ2-1

CDR3 protein: CASSGSDEYF
CDR3 DNA: TGTGCCAGCAGTGGGTCAGACGAGTACTTC
V gene: TRBV2
D gene: .
clone size: once
J gene: TRBJ2-7

CDR3 protein: CASSEPGSFGFHYGYTF
CDR3 DNA: TGCGCCAGCAGTGAGCCCGGGAGTTTTGGGTTCCACTATGGCTACACCTTC
V gene: TRBV10-1
D gene: .
clone size: .
J gene: TRBJ1-2

CDR3 protein: CASSQASQETQYF
CDR3 DNA: TGTGCCAGCAGTCAGGCTTCACAAGAGACCCAGTACTTC
V gene: TRBV28
D gene: .
clone size: .
J gene: TRBJ2-5

CDR3 protein: CASSPRTGGSYEQYF
CDR3 DNA: TGCGCCAGCAGTCCTCGGACAGGAGGCTCCTACGAGCAGTACTTC
V gene: TRBV5-1
D gene: TRBD1
clone size: .
J gene: TRBJ2-7

CDR3 protein: CASSPGTPFNYGYTF
CDR3 DNA: TGTGCCAGCAGCCCCGGGACACCATTTAACTATGGCTACACCTTC
V gene: TRBV7-2
D gene: .
clone size: .
J gene: TRBJ1-2

CDR3 protein: CASSGDTDTQYF
CDR3 DNA: TGTGCCAGTAGTGGGGACACAGATACGCAGTATTTT
V gene: TRBV19
D gene: .
clone size: .
J gene: TRBJ2-3

CDR3 protein: CASTVAAGELFF
CDR3 DNA: TGTGCCAGCACTGTCGCGGCCGGGGAGCTGTTTTTT
V gene: TRBV6-5
D gene: .
clone size: .
J gene: TRBJ2-2

CDR3 protein: CASSQGRASGRPFLNSYNEQFF
CDR3 DNA: TGTGCCAGCAGCCAAGGTCGGGCTAGCGGGAGGCCTTTTCTCAACTCCTACAATGAGCAGTTCTTC
V gene: TRBV4-2
D gene: TRBD2
clone size: .
J gene: TRBJ2-1

CDR3 protein: CASRRQGPYEQYF
CDR3 DNA: TGTGCCAGCAGGCGACAGGGACCTTACGAGCAGTACTTC
V gene: TRBV27
D gene: TRBD1
clone size: .
J gene: TRBJ2-7

CDR3 protein: CASSVTFSTEAFF
CDR3 DNA: TGTGCCAGCAGCGTGACATTTAGCACTGAAGCTTTCTTT
V gene: TRBV5-6
D gene: .
clone size: .
J gene: TRBJ1-1

CDR3 protein: CASSVSGTEINTGELFF
CDR3 DNA: TGTGCCAGCAGCGTTTCCGGGACTGAGATTAACACCGGGGAGCTGTTTTTT
V gene: TRBV7-6
D gene: .
clone size: .
J gene: TRBJ2-2

CDR3 protein: CASSVDWGEQFF
CDR3 DNA: TGTGCCAGCAGCGTAGATTGGGGCGAGCAGTTCTTC
V gene: TRBV9
D gene: .
clone size: .
J gene: TRBJ2-1

CDR3 protein: CASSEAGSSYEQYF
CDR3 DNA: TGTGCCAGCAGTGAAGCGGGATCCTCCTACGAGCAGTACTTC
V gene: TRBV6-1
D gene: .
clone size: .
J gene: TRBJ2-7

CDR3 protein: CATSRPRLDVPQGIQYF
CDR3 DNA: TGTGCCACCAGCAGACCCCGACTAGACGTCCCCCAAGGCATTCAGTACTTC
V gene: TRBV15
D gene: .
clone size: .
J gene: TRBJ2-4

CDR3 protein: CASNGVPGLNTEAFF
CDR3 DNA: TGTGCCAGCAATGGGGTCCCGGGACTGAACACTGAAGCTTTCTTT
V gene: TRBV5-4
D gene: .
clone size: .
J gene: TRBJ1-1

CDR3 protein: CASSFQRFSYEQYF
CDR3 DNA: TGTGCCAGCAGCTTCCAGCGGTTCTCCTACGAGCAGTACTTC
V gene: TRBV7-9
D gene: .
clone size: .
J gene: TRBJ2-7

CDR3 protein: CASSKTGVDVFSPLHF
CDR3 DNA: TGTGCCAGCAGTAAGACAGGGGTTGATGTTTTTTCACCCCTCCACTTT
V gene: TRBV2
D gene: TRBD1
clone size: .
J gene: TRBJ1-6

CDR3 protein: CASSGGGQGNTDTQYF
CDR3 DNA: TGTGCCAGCAGTGGTGGAGGACAGGGCAACACAGATACGCAGTATTTT
V gene: TRBV28
D gene: TRBD1
clone size: .
J gene: TRBJ2-3

CDR3 protein: CASSLITKTNTEAFF
CDR3 DNA: TGTGCCAGCAGCTTAATCACAAAGACCAACACTGAAGCTTTCTTT
V gene: TRBV7-8
D gene: .
clone size: .
J gene: TRBJ1-1

CDR3 protein: CASSLNGDSPLHF
CDR3 DNA: TGTGCCAGCAGCTTAAATGGGGATTCACCCCTCCACTTT
V gene: TRBV7-9
D gene: .
clone size: .
J gene: TRBJ1-6

CDR3 protein: CASSPRNSRTRGINMNTEAFF
CDR3 DNA: TGTGCCAGCAGTCCCCGGAACTCGAGAACGAGGGGCATAAATATGAACACTGAAGCTTTCTTT
V gene: TRBV28
D gene: .
clone size: few
J gene: TRBJ1-1

CDR3 protein: CASSLGAGELFF
CDR3 DNA: TGTGCCAGCAGCTTAGGGGCCGGGGAGCTGTTTTTT
V gene: TRBV7-9
D gene: .
clone size: .
J gene: TRBJ2-2

CDR3 protein: CASSQGRNSYEQYF
CDR3 DNA: TGCGCCAGCAGCCAAGGACGGAACTCCTACGAGCAGTACTTC
V gene: TRBV4-3
D gene: .
clone size: once
J gene: TRBJ2-7

CDR3 protein: CASSLIPQSSYNEQFF
CDR3 DNA: TGCGCCAGCAGCTTGATCCCCCAGAGCTCCTACAATGAGCAGTTCTTC
V gene: TRBV5-1
D gene: .
clone size: .
J gene: TRBJ2-1

CDR3 protein: CASSVDYFGDEQFF
CDR3 DNA: TGTGCCAGCAGCGTCGACTATTTCGGGGATGAGCAGTTCTTC
V gene: TRBV5-8
D gene: .
clone size: .
J gene: TRBJ2-1

CDR3 protein: CASSPLSKQYEQYF
CDR3 DNA: TGTGCCAGCAGTCCACTTTCCAAACAATACGAGCAGTACTTC
V gene: TRBV27
D gene: .
clone size: .
J gene: TRBJ2-7

CDR3 protein: CASSYREGRENQPQHF
CDR3 DNA: TGTGCCAGCAGTTACCGAGAGGGGCGGGAAAATCAGCCCCAGCATTTT
V gene: TRBV6-5
D gene: .
clone size: .
J gene: TRBJ1-5

CDR3 protein: CASSPRGLGQGNAGANVLTF
CDR3 DNA: TGTGCCAGCTCACCGAGGGGCCTGGGACAGGGGAACGCTGGGGCCAACGTCCTGACTTTC
V gene: TRBV18
D gene: TRBD1
clone size: .
J gene: TRBJ2-6

CDR3 protein: CAISSGTSGVYNEQFF
CDR3 DNA: TGTGCCATCAGTTCCGGGACTAGCGGGGTATACAATGAGCAGTTCTTC
V gene: TRBV10-3
D gene: TRBD2
clone size: .
J gene: TRBJ2-1

CDR3 protein: CASNKQGISNQPQHF
CDR3 DNA: TGTGCCAGCAACAAACAGGGGATAAGCAATCAGCCCCAGCATTTT
V gene: TRBV28
D gene: TRBD1
clone size: .
J gene: TRBJ1-5

CDR3 protein: CASTLGAGGPFSGTGELFF
CDR3 DNA: TGCGCCAGCACCCTAGGGGCGGGAGGGCCGTTCTCCGGCACCGGGGAGCTGTTTTTT
V gene: TRBV5-1
D gene: TRBD2
clone size: .
J gene: TRBJ2-2

CDR3 protein: CAWSVTGTGGMNEQFF
CDR3 DNA: TGTGCCTGGAGTGTAACCGGGACAGGGGGCATGAATGAGCAGTTCTTC
V gene: TRBV30
D gene: TRBD1
clone size: .
J gene: TRBJ2-1

CDR3 protein: CASSLKDSSYEQYF
CDR3 DNA: TGTGCCAGCAGCTTAAAGGACAGCTCCTACGAGCAGTACTTC
V gene: TRBV7-9
D gene: .
clone size: .
J gene: TRBJ2-7

CDR3 protein: CASSPAGGRGTGELFF
CDR3 DNA: TGTGCCAGCTCACCAGCGGGAGGGCGAGGAACCGGGGAGCTGTTTTTT
V gene: TRBV18
D gene: TRBD2
clone size: .
J gene: TRBJ2-2

CDR3 protein: CASSPHAEDLDTEAFF
CDR3 DNA: TGTGCCAGCAGCCCCCACGCGGAGGACCTTGACACTGAAGCTTTCTTT
V gene: TRBV5-4
D gene: .
clone size: .
J gene: TRBJ1-1

CDR3 protein: CASSFIGAEQFF
CDR3 DNA: TGTGCCAGCAGTTTTATTGGTGCTGAGCAGTTCTTC
V gene: TRBV28
D gene: .
clone size: .
J gene: TRBJ2-1

CDR3 protein: CASSGTVNSGANVLTF
CDR3 DNA: TGTGCCAGCAGTGGGACAGTGAACTCTGGGGCCAACGTCCTGACTTTC
V gene: TRBV5-4
D gene: TRBD1
clone size: few
J gene: TRBJ2-6

CDR3 protein: CASSLIASGRSEQYF
CDR3 DNA: TGTGCCAGCAGCTTGATTGCTAGCGGGAGGTCGGAGCAGTACTTC
V gene: TRBV5-6
D gene: TRBD2
clone size: .
J gene: TRBJ2-7

CDR3 protein: CASSSLSYNEQFF
CDR3 DNA: TGTGCCAGCAGTAGTCTCTCCTACAATGAGCAGTTCTTC
V gene: TRBV27
D gene: .
clone size: .
J gene: TRBJ2-1

CDR3 protein: CASSSEQGGNNEQFF
CDR3 DNA: TGTGCCAGCAGCTCCGAACAGGGGGGCAACAATGAGCAGTTCTTC
V gene: TRBV7-6
D gene: TRBD1
clone size: .
J gene: TRBJ2-1

CDR3 protein: CASSVDRRAGDTGELFF
CDR3 DNA: TGTGCCAGCAGCGTAGATCGTCGAGCGGGGGACACCGGGGAGCTGTTTTTT
V gene: TRBV9
D gene: TRBD2
clone size: .
J gene: TRBJ2-2